These 24 T cell receptor beta chains originate from one sample sequenced in a study of T cell responses to AZD1222 COVID-19 vaccine (dated by TCRdb to about 2021). Interpreted using the paper, the time point label stands for: about 28 days (+/-7) after the second vaccine dose. The method behind the library was the immunoSEQ multiplex PCR assay. What TCRdb holds here is the immuneACCESS table cut down to in-frame rearrangements. Part of the clones is not present; checked against another copy, under half of the missing clones reflect an unresolved V gene, and the others are unexplained. The table for this sample lists some 56,000 clones; roughly 89% of them were counted only once. The ten largest clonotypes hold roughly 6.1% of the sample. The sequencing used peripheral blood, collected 28 days after the second AZD1222 dose. Receptor source: an adult who received the AZD1222 COVID-19 vaccine.

A note on this clone: The sample carries other DNA sequences with the same CDR3. The chain combines TRBV6-5 with TRBJ1-2; D not certain. The germline CDR1 and CDR2 sequences are MNHEY and SVGAGI. With 5 bases removed from V and 0 bases from J, the gap between germline ends came to 7 bases. The CDR3 length is 13 residues. The CDR3, as DNA: TGTGCCAGCAGTCCGGGAACTAACTATGGCTACACCTTC. This translates into CASSPGTNYGYTF.

This chain connects TRBV5-1 to TRBJ2-7, with 12 bases fitting TRBD1. Germline CDR1 is SGHRS and CDR2 is YFSETQ. V dropped 4 bases and J dropped 6; count of bases not matched to a gene: 8. This CDR3 region has 15 residues. CDR3 bases: TGCGCCAGCAGCCTAAACCGGGACAGGGGGCGCGAGCAGTACTTC. Translating it yields CASSLNRDRGREQYF.

The chain uses TRBV5-8 and TRBJ2-3; D is unclear. The germline V gene has CDR1 SGHTS and CDR2 YDEGEE. V gave up 0 bases and J gave up 7 bases, with 6 bases separating them. The CDR3 extends over 12 amino acids. Written as DNA, the CDR3 is TGTGCCAGCAGCTTGGCTCAAAATACGCAGTATTTT. It codes for CASSLAQNTQYF.

This rearrangement joins TRBV7-9 to TRBJ1-4, with no clear D. Germline CDR1 reads SEHNR; CDR2 reads FQNEAQ (reference sequence). With 5 bases removed from V and 8 bases from J, the gap between germline ends came to 12 bases. This CDR3 spans 13 amino acids. The chain's CDR3 is CASSPRPGEKLFF. The CDR3 nucleotides are TGTGCCAGCAGCCCCCGGCCCGGGGAAAAACTGTTTTTT.

The rearrangement uses TRBV27 and TRBJ1-4; D is perhaps TRBD1 (5 bases). The CDR3 runs to 16 residues. Germline V gene data show CDR1 as MNHEY and CDR2 as SMNVEV (reference sequence). Trimming took off 6 bases at V and 10 bases at J, with 24 bases between the two ends. CDR3 sequence reads: CASSSIEGRHEGKLFF. CDR3 nucleotides: TGTGCCAGCAGCTCTATTGAGGGGCGGCACGAAGGAAAACTGTTTTTT.

The rearrangement uses TRBV18 and TRBJ2-2, with 9 bases lining up with TRBD2. The germline CDR1 and CDR2 sequences are KGHSH and LQKENI. Trimming took 2 bases from V and 3 from J; bases not matched to a gene: 4. The CDR3 length is 16 residues. The CDR3: CASSPNERGDTGELFF. CDR3 sequence (DNA): TGTGCCAGCTCACCAAATGAGCGGGGGGACACCGGGGAGCTGTTTTTT.

The chain recombines TRBV5-1 with TRBJ2-2, with 7 bases identical to TRBD2. V lost 4 bases, J lost 1 base, and 4 bases stayed unmatched. Per germline, CDR1 SGHRS and CDR2 YFSETQ. This CDR3 has 15 amino acids. This CDR3 reads CASSVAGLNTGELFF. The CDR3 bases are TGCGCCAGCAGCGTAGCGGGTCTGAACACCGGGGAGCTGTTTTTT.

CDR3 bases: TGCGCCAGCAGCAAGACTAGCCCGCCCGGGGAGCTGTTTTTT. This codes for CASSKTSPPGELFF. The V call is TRBV4-1, the J call TRBJ2-2; 7 nucleotides line up with TRBD2. From germline, CDR1 is MGHRA and CDR2 YSYEKL. The CDR3 has 14 amino acids. Unmatched junction bases numbered 6, after V lost 5 bases and J lost 6 bases.

The chain is built from TRBV5-4 and TRBJ1-6; no definite D call. CDR3 length: 13 residues. CDR1 is SGHNT and CDR2 is YYREEE in the germline V gene (reference sequence). V dropped 4 bases and J dropped 8 bases, with 10 bases sitting between them. The CDR3 sequence is CASSPDRHSPLHF. The CDR3 DNA reads as TGTGCCAGCAGCCCGGACCGGCATTCACCCCTCCACTTT.

The chain is built from TRBV4-3 and TRBJ1-1; 9 bases match TRBD1. CDR1 is LGHNA, CDR2 YSLEER, per germline. The CDR3 is 15 residues long. With V trimmed by 4 bases and J by 2 bases, 5 bases remained unmatched. The CDR3 nucleotides are TGCGCCAGCAGCCCTGGGGACAGGGTAAACACTGAAGCTTTCTTT. It yields the protein CASSPGDRVNTEAFF.

The genes are TRBV6-5 and TRBJ1-1, with no clear D. The V end lost 2 bases, the J end lost 5 bases, and 6 bases lay between the germline ends. The CDR3 is 12 residues long. The V gene's germline CDR1 is MNHEY and CDR2 SVGAGI. The CDR3 loop reads CASSYPPTEAFF. The DNA of the CDR3 is TGTGCCAGCAGTTACCCGCCGACTGAAGCTTTCTTT.

This clone is medium-sized by share. The gene calls are TRBV4-3 and TRBJ2-7, with unresolved D. Between the trimmed V and J ends, which lost 0 bases and 5 bases, there was a span of 8 bases. Per germline, CDR1 LGHNA and CDR2 YSLEER. This CDR3 spans 13 amino acids. This chain's CDR3 is CASSQDYENEQYF. The CDR3 DNA sequence: TGCGCCAGCAGCCAAGATTATGAGAACGAGCAGTACTTC.

The chain links TRBV5-1 to TRBJ2-1; 12 nucleotides agree with TRBD2. The V segment lost 2 bases and the J segment 7 bases; nucleotides outside the gene matches: 4. This CDR3 spans 15 amino acids. Germline-derived CDR1 and CDR2 are SGHRS and YFSETQ. The CDR3 sequence is CASSFPGLAGNEQFF. Written as DNA, the CDR3 is TGCGCCAGCAGCTTCCCAGGACTAGCGGGGAATGAGCAGTTCTTC.

The chain links TRBV2 to TRBJ1-6; 7 bases are a match to TRBD1. V lost 6 bases, J lost 8 bases, and 7 bases stayed unmatched. CDR1 and CDR2 from the germline V gene are SNHLY and FYNNEI. The CDR3 length is 14 residues. The CDR3 nucleotides read TGTGCCAGCAGGGAACAGGGGCTTTATTCACCCCTCCACTTT. Translated: CASREQGLYSPLHF.

The chain recombines TRBV3-1 (or the pseudogene TRBV3-2) with TRBJ1-3, with D possibly matching TRBD1 (5 bases). Germline assignment: CDR1 LGHDT and CDR2 YNNKEL (reference sequence). This CDR3 contains 15 residues. V was shortened by 2 bases and J by 0 bases, with 8 bases between the two germline ends. CDR3 DNA: TGTGCCAGCAGCCAATGGGGCGGCTCTGGAAACACCATATATTTT. This sequence encodes CASSQWGGSGNTIYF.

This chain joins TRBV28 and TRBJ2-7, with D possibly being TRBD1 (6 bases). Looked up from germline, CDR1 is MDHEN and CDR2 is SYDVKM. Trimming removed 5 bases at V and 4 bases at J, with 15 bases between. The CDR3 has 14 residues. CDR3 residues: CASSLGTWPYEQYF. CDR3 in DNA: TGTGCCAGCAGTCTCGGGACATGGCCATACGAGCAGTACTTC.

The rearrangement joins TRBV6-5 to TRBJ2-5, with unresolved D. CDR3 length: 13 amino acids. In germline, CDR1 is MNHEY, CDR2 SVGAGI. V lost 4 bases to trimming and J lost 3 bases, with 9 bases between them. CDR3 DNA: TGTGCCAGCAGTTGGGGATTCGAAGAGACCCAGTACTTC. It codes for CASSWGFEETQYF.

The V gene is TRBV10-1, the J gene TRBJ2-3, with unresolved D. V lost 0 bases, J lost 4 bases, and 8 bases lay in between. CDR1 is WNHNN and CDR2 is SYGVQD in the germline V gene (reference sequence). The CDR3 totals 14 residues. The CDR3 is CASSESTTSDTQYF. The DNA of the CDR3 is TGCGCCAGCAGTGAGTCGACCACCTCAGATACGCAGTATTTT.

This chain uses TRBV27 with TRBJ2-3; possibly TRBD2 for D (6 bases). Trimming took off 10 bases at V and 2 bases at J, with 13 bases between the two ends. The CDR3 is 13 residues long. Germline-derived CDR1 and CDR2 are MNHEY and SMNVEV (reference sequence). CDR3 loop: CATGEWVTDTQYF. The CDR3, as DNA: TGTGCCACGGGGGAGTGGGTCACAGATACGCAGTATTTT.

The chain carries TRBV7-8 and TRBJ2-7, with D maybe TRBD1 (6 bases). The CDR3 is made up of 14 amino acids. The germline V gene encodes CDR1 SGHVS and CDR2 FQNEAQ. Trimming cost V 2 bases and J 2 bases, with 10 bases left between them. CDR3 amino acids: CASSLRGTTYEQYF. CDR3 sequence (DNA): TGTGCCAGCAGCTTACGAGGGACAACCTACGAGCAGTACTTC.

This rearrangement joins TRBV6-5 to TRBJ2-5; D is undetermined. The V and J ends lost 6 bases and 2 bases respectively, with 10 bases between them. This CDR3 has 13 residues. Germline CDR1 MNHEY, CDR2 SVGAGI. CDR3 sequence (DNA): TGTGCCAGCAGGCTTCTCGCGCAAGAGACCCAGTACTTC. Translation: CASRLLAQETQYF.

The V and J genes are TRBV9 and TRBJ2-6; D perhaps matches TRBD1 (6 bases). The V and J ends lost 0 bases and 0 bases respectively, with 10 bases between them. This CDR3 region has 17 residues. The germline CDR1 and CDR2 sequences are SGDLS and YYNGEE. The CDR3 protein is CASSVGTEYSGANVLTF. For the CDR3, the DNA is TGTGCCAGCAGCGTAGGGACAGAGTACTCTGGGGCCAACGTCCTGACTTTC.

This clone was recorded once. This chain joins TRBV29-1 and TRBJ2-2; D is perhaps TRBD1 or TRBD2 (5 bases each). Germline CDR1 and CDR2: SQVTM and ANQGSEA. The CDR3 contains 14 residues. V shed 6 bases and J shed 4 bases, with 15 bases lying between them. The CDR3 DNA follows: TGCAGCGTCGGAACCGGGACCGCCACCGGGGAGCTGTTTTTT. Amino acid sequence: CSVGTGTATGELFF.

This clone was observed a single time. J is TRBJ1-2 and V is TRBV6-5, with D maybe TRBD1 (5 bases). The CDR3 sequence is 13 residues long. V lost 7 bases and J lost 5, with 14 bases in between. CDR1 and CDR2 from the germline V gene are MNHEY and SVGAGI. CDR3 nucleotides: TGTGCCAGCAAAGAAAGGGACTTTTATGGCTACACCTTC. As protein: CASKERDFYGYTF.